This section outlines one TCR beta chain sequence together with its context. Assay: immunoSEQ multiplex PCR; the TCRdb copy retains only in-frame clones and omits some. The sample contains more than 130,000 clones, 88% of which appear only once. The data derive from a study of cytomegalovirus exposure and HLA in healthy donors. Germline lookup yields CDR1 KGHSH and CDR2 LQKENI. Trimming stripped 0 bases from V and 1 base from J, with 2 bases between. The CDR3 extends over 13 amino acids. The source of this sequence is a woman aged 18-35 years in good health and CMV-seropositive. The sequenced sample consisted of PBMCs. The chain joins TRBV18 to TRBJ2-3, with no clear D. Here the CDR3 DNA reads TGTGCCAGCTCACCACCCGGCACAGATACGCAGTATTTT. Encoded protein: CASSPPGTDTQYF. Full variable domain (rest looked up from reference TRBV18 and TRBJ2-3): NAGVMQNPRHLVRRRGQEARLRCSPMKGHSHVYWYRQLPEEGLKFMVYLQKENIIDESGMPKERFSAEFPKEGPSILRIQQVVRGDSAAYFCASSPPGTDTQYFGPGTRLTVL.